The entry below describes one T cell receptor beta chain. The sample is drawn from a study of blood T cell repertoires in COVID-19. Study-level background: Acute-phase and convalescent COVID-19 samples originated in the United States, Italy and Spain. The cDNA or gDNA used as material had been derived from T cells, B-cell-depleted T cells, or PBMCs.

This CDR3 is built from 17 residues. As originally analysed: It was from reference gene primer amplification that nucleated cell counts were estimated. Only in-frame clones appear in the TCRdb table, and some are missing; sequencing was by immunoSEQ multiplex PCR. V and J calls plus clone size are reproduced from that table; the DNA served to infer D and trimming. Counted here are some 74,000 clones, nearly 90% occurring once; the ten biggest clones make up approximately 31%. The sequence was collected from a man over 45 with acute or convalescent COVID-19. Sequenced material: peripheral blood. The rearrangement links TRBV21-1 to TRBJ1-5; the table names TRBD1, a call not compared with the DNA. TRBV21-1 is tagged as a pseudogene. CDR3 region: CASSKAGIRQDGQPQHF. The CDR3 nucleotides are TGTGCCAGCAGCAAAGCCGGGATTCGACAGGATGGACAGCCCCAGCATTTT.